This T cell receptor beta chain was captured by sequencing in a study of vaccination and CD4 T cells after COVID-19. Study in general: In culture, cells were exposed to overlapping spike peptides from SARS-CoV-2, HCoV-NL63, HCoV-OC43 and HCoV-229E.

Sequence data for DNA of cultured CD4+ T cells were generated by the Oncomine TCR Beta short-read assay. TCRdb passed the PCR reads through MiXCR, listing each CDR3 protein once. This table holds roughly 8,100 distinct CDR3 sequences, roughly 49% found once. Remarks on this clonotype: Its antigen is currently unknown. A much more abundant neighbour one base away suggests this may be a read error.

The treatment denotes: approximately 9-day PBMC culture with coronavirus spike peptide pools or control peptides (ViraFEST assay). The unexposed donor's CD4+ T cells were collected before the COVID-19 pandemic (2011-2018). This CDR3 is built from 16 residues. Trimming cost V 6 bases and J 1 base, with 17 bases left between them. Germline CDR1 and CDR2: SNHLY and FYNNEI. Study conclusions and caveats: Median SARS-CoV-2-reactive clonotype numbers went up from roughly 21 to 40, but not significantly.

The origin of this receptor is a human donor in good health. The sample comprised CD4+ T cells from blood, cultured in vitro. J is TRBJ2-3 and V is TRBV2, with a tentative D call TRBD2 (6 bases). CDR3 bases: TGTGCCAGCAGGAGGGACCTGTGGGAGGGCACAGATACGCAGTATTTT. As protein: CASRRDLWEGTDTQYF.